A selection of T cell receptor beta chains follows, all from one sample in a study of identical twins. MiXCR, applied by TCRdb to the 5' RACE reads, yields one record per CDR3 protein. The sample consists of 450,000 or so distinct CDR3 sequences, around 20% of them appearing once. Input material: naive T cells sorted from blood. The receptor set was obtained from a man aged 50-60 years in good health. Both conserved end residues are part of each CDR3. The D gene is left open where the match is weak. A clone size is listed for some rows: how often the clone was seen (once, few, many), or a class if it is expanded.

>TRBV7-6|TRBJ2-7|TRBD1|few
TGTGCCAGCAGCTTAATACAGGGGGCCTACGAGCAGTACTTC
CASSLIQGAYEQYF
>TRBV5-1|TRBJ2-2|TRBD1|few
TGCGCCAGCAGCTCCCGGACAGGGGGCTTTGGGAACACCGGGGAGCTGTTTTTT
CASSSRTGGFGNTGELFF
>TRBV4-3|TRBJ2-2|TRBD2|few
TGCGCCAGCAGCCAAGATCCCCCAGGACTAGATGCGAACACCGGGGAGCTGTTTTTT
CASSQDPPGLDANTGELFF
>TRBV11-2|TRBJ2-1|NA|many
TGTGCCAGCAGCGCCGGTTGGAGTGAGCAGTTCTTC
CASSAGWSEQFF
>TRBV6-2/TRBV6-3|TRBJ2-7|TRBD1|few
TGTGCCAGCAGACGATTGGGACAGGGGGCGGAAGAGCAGTACTTC
CASRRLGQGAEEQYF
>TRBV20-1|TRBJ2-1|TRBD2|few
TGCAGTGCTAGAGAGGTTGGTGGGAGGGCCTTAGGAGAGCAGTTCTTC
CSAREVGGRALGEQFF
>TRBV12-3/TRBV12-4|TRBJ2-3|NA|many
TGTGCCAGCAGCCCCACAGATACGCAGTATTTT
CASSPTDTQYF
>TRBV7-8|TRBJ1-1|NA|few
TGTGCCAGCAGCTTAGCGGGGGGGATGGGGACTGAAGCTTTCTTT
CASSLAGGMGTEAFF
>TRBV2|TRBJ2-1|NA|many
TGTGCCAGCAGTGAGGGTCTAGTGGCGAATGAGCAGTTCTTC
CASSEGLVANEQFF
>TRBV20-1|TRBJ2-7|TRBD1|few
TGCAGTGCTAGAAAATGGGACAGTAACTACGAGCAGTACTTC
CSARKWDSNYEQYF
>TRBV5-1|TRBJ2-6|NA|NA
TGCGCCAGCAGCTGGGCAGGGGTTAGTGGGGCCAACGTCCTGACTTTC
CASSWAGVSGANVLTF
>TRBV20-1|TRBJ1-2|TRBD1|NA
TGCAGTGCTATTACAGGGGGGATTAGGGGCTACACCTTC
CSAITGGIRGYTF
>TRBV10-3|TRBJ2-7|TRBD2|many
TGTGCCATCAGTTTAGCGGGGGGGCCTTACGAGCAGTACTTC
CAISLAGGPYEQYF
>TRBV20-1|TRBJ1-1|NA|many
TGCAGTGCTAGACCCGGGAGAGGGAGCACTGAAGCTTTCTTT
CSARPGRGSTEAFF
>TRBV5-1|TRBJ2-1|NA|NA
TGCGCCAGCAGCATCGAGTACAATGAGCAGTTCTTC
CASSIEYNEQFF
>TRBV4-3|TRBJ2-7|TRBD1|few
TGCGCCAGCAGCCAAGATTACCGGACAGGGTCCGAGCAGTACTTC
CASSQDYRTGSEQYF
>TRBV20-1|TRBJ1-1|TRBD1|many
TGCAGTGCTAGACGCAGGGGGTTCACTGAAGCTTTCTTT
CSARRRGFTEAFF
>TRBV20-1|TRBJ2-1|NA|NA
TGCAGTGCCCCGAGAATTTCCTACAATGAGCAGTTCTTC
CSAPRISYNEQFF
>TRBV20-1|TRBJ1-4|NA|few
TGCAGTGTTCTCAGGACGACGGGGACTAATGAAAAACTGTTTTTT
CSVLRTTGTNEKLFF
>TRBV20-1|TRBJ2-7|NA|NA
TGCAGTGCTAGGGATGCAGGGGCCCCCCCCTACGAGCAGTACTTC
CSARDAGAPPYEQYF
>TRBV5-1|TRBJ2-7|TRBD2|many
TGCGCCAGCAGCCCCCGGGAGGGGTTCTACGAGCAGTACTTC
CASSPREGFYEQYF
>TRBV20-1|TRBJ2-7|TRBD2|many
TGCAGTGCTAGAGGAGGCGCTAGCGGGAGTGCCACAACGGGCGAGCAGTACTTC
CSARGGASGSATTGEQYF
>TRBV20-1|TRBJ2-3|TRBD1|NA
TGCAGTGACGGGGCGGGGACAGGCGCAGATACGCAGTATTTT
CSDGAGTGADTQYF
>TRBV27|TRBJ1-2|NA|once
TGTGCCAGCAGTCCGCTCACCGACAGCAATTATGGCTACACCTTC
CASSPLTDSNYGYTF
>TRBV5-1|TRBJ2-3|NA|many
TGCGCCAGCAGGTGGCAGGGCACAGATACGCAGTATTTT
CASRWQGTDTQYF
>TRBV21-1|TRBJ2-7|NA|NA
TGTGCCAGCAGCAGGACGGATTCCTACGAGCAGTACTTC
CASSRTDSYEQYF
>TRBV28|TRBJ2-1|TRBD1|NA
TGTGCCAGCAGGCCGGGACAGGGACGGGACCATTACAATGAGCAGTTCTTC
CASRPGQGRDHYNEQFF
>TRBV10-3|TRBJ1-1|NA|NA
TGTGCCATCAGTGAGTCGGGCAGGATGAACACTGAAGCTTTCTTT
CAISESGRMNTEAFF
>TRBV5-5|TRBJ1-2|TRBD1|NA
TGTGCCAGCAGCTTGTCTTCCGGGACAGGGGGCTACACCTTC
CASSLSSGTGGYTF
>TRBV20-1|TRBJ2-1|TRBD2|few
TGCAGTGCCACCTCTCGGGCTAGCGGGGGGCCGTGGAATGAGCAGTTCTTC
CSATSRASGGPWNEQFF
>TRBV5-1|TRBJ2-1|NA|NA
TGCGCCAGCAGCGGAGGGGGCGGGAGAGACTTTTACAATGAGCAGTTCTTC
CASSGGGGRDFYNEQFF
>TRBV6-2/TRBV6-3|TRBJ2-3|TRBD1|NA
TGTGCCAGCAGCCCCACCGGCAGGGGGCGGGGAGATACGCAGTATTTT
CASSPTGRGRGDTQYF
>TRBV7-2|TRBJ2-1|NA|few
TGTGCCAGCAGCCCCGACAGGAACTCCTACAATGAGCAGTTCTTC
CASSPDRNSYNEQFF
>TRBV10-3|TRBJ2-3|TRBD2|many
TGTGCCATCAGTGGGTCGACTAGCGGAGAATTTTACACAGATACGCAGTATTTT
CAISGSTSGEFYTDTQYF
>TRBV11-2|TRBJ2-2|TRBD2|few
TGTGCCAGCAGCTTAAATCTGCTAGCGGGTGACACCGGGGAGCTGTTTTTT
CASSLNLLAGDTGELFF
>TRBV20-1|TRBJ1-5|NA|many
TGCAGTGCCAAAAGGTCGAATCAGCCCCAGCATTTT
CSAKRSNQPQHF
>TRBV24-1|TRBJ2-4|NA|many
TGTGCCACCGGTCAGGGGTCCATTCAGTACTTC
CATGQGSIQYF
>TRBV7-2|TRBJ2-1|TRBD2|many
TGTGCCAGCAGCTTAGAAGCGGGAGGGTTCACGGAGCAGTTCTTC
CASSLEAGGFTEQFF
>TRBV7-9|TRBJ1-1|TRBD1|NA
TGTGCCAGCAGCCCGTACAGGGGGAACACTGAAGCTTTCTTT
CASSPYRGNTEAFF
>TRBV11-2|TRBJ2-2|TRBD2|many
TGTGCCAGCAGCGCCTTACTAGCGGGAGTTACCGGGGAGCTGTTTTTT
CASSALLAGVTGELFF
>TRBV6-1|TRBJ2-2|NA|many
TGTGCCAGCAGTGAAACAAGGTCGGGGACCGGGGAGCTGTTTTTT
CASSETRSGTGELFF
>TRBV9|TRBJ2-1|NA|NA
TGTGCCAGCAGCTCCCCCGGGAGTTGGGACAATGAGCAGTTCTTC
CASSSPGSWDNEQFF